Below, 9 T cell receptor beta chains from the same sample are listed, as sequenced in a study of neurological immune-mediated disorders (dated by TCRdb to the late 2010s). Library creation used 5' RACE. TCRdb records Illumina HiSeq 2500 as the sequencer. TCRdb reworked the public reads: Q25 trimming with fastp, MiXCR clone assembly, productive beta chains retained. Each CDR3 protein appears once, grouped with its most common genes and DNA. This sample gives roughly 36,000 distinct CDR3 sequences in total; about 14% of them show up just once. Of the sample, more than 20% is held by the ten largest clones. The source material was PBMCs. The receptors originated from a woman between 45 and 60 years old with HTLV-1-associated myelopathy (HAM/TSP).

This clonotype was recorded at least ten times. This chain joins TRBV10-3 and TRBJ1-1; 11 bases align to TRBD1. This CDR3 region has 17 residues. With V trimmed by 5 bases and J by 4 bases, 12 bases remained unmatched. The germline V gene has CDR1 ENHRY and CDR2 SYGVKD. This CDR3 is CAISFPESGTGGTEAFF. The CDR3, as DNA: TGTGCCATCAGTTTCCCCGAATCCGGGACAGGGGGCACTGAAGCTTTCTTT.

This clonotype was detected many times. The gene calls are TRBV20-1 and TRBJ1-2; 8 positions match TRBD1. CDR1 is DFQATT, CDR2 SNEGSKA, per germline (reference sequence). V dropped 0 bases and J dropped 2; count of bases not matched to a gene: 5. The CDR3 has 15 residues. The CDR3, as DNA: TGCAGTGCTAGAGATCAAGGACAGGGCAACTATGGCTACACCTTC. Encoded protein: CSARDQGQGNYGYTF.

The table lists this clonotype with many counts. The V gene is TRBV4-3, the J gene TRBJ2-1; 8 nucleotides match TRBD1. V shed 0 bases and J 4 bases; nucleotides not matched to a gene: 5. The CDR3 has 16 residues. The germline V gene encodes CDR1 LGHNA and CDR2 YSLEER. CDR3 sequence (DNA): TGCGCCAGCAGCCAAGAGGCAGGGGGCTCGTACAATGAGCAGTTCTTC. Protein sequence: CASSQEAGGSYNEQFF.

This clonotype occurred many times. J is TRBJ1-1 and V is TRBV20-1, with D perhaps matching TRBD1 (6 bases). The CDR3 covers 13 residues. The V end was cut by 0 bases, the J end by 5 bases, with 10 bases between. Germline assignment: CDR1 DFQATT and CDR2 SNEGSKA (reference sequence). CDR3 coding DNA: TGCAGTGCTAGAGATCCGGGGGCAACTGAAGCTTTCTTT. Protein product: CSARDPGATEAFF.

Ten or more counts support this clonotype. The CDR3 is CAIRADRTKDTQYF. CDR3 nucleotide sequence: TGTGCCATACGAGCGGACAGGACGAAAGATACGCAGTATTTT. V usage is TRBV10-3 and J usage is TRBJ2-3; TRBD1 matches at 7 bases. V trimming: 9 bases; J trimming: 5 bases; junction bases outside the gene matches: 11. The CDR3 loop spans 14 amino acids. CDR1 is ENHRY and CDR2 is SYGVKD in the germline V gene.

This clonotype occurred many times. V and J are TRBV5-1 and TRBJ1-1; 7 bases map to TRBD1. Losses at the gene ends were 4 bases for V and 1 base for J; bases not matched to a gene: 7. CDR3 size: 15 residues. Germline V CDR1 and CDR2: SGHRS, YFSETQ. CDR3 region: CASSPRDSSNTEAFF. The CDR3 DNA is TGCGCCAGCAGCCCACGGGACAGTTCGAACACTGAAGCTTTCTTT.

This clonotype was seen ten or more times. The V and J genes are TRBV20-1 and TRBJ1-5, with D maybe TRBD1 (6 bases). The length of the CDR3 is 13 residues. The germline gives CDR1 DFQATT, CDR2 SNEGSKA (reference sequence). V lost 6 bases and J lost 7, with 16 bases in between. This CDR3 reads CSALRQGQQPQHF. The CDR3 DNA follows: TGCAGTGCCCTCCGCCAGGGGCAGCAGCCCCAGCATTTT.

This clonotype was seen ten or more times. The chain employs TRBV7-2 and TRBJ2-6, with TRBD1 matching over 7 bases. This CDR3 contains 19 residues. V lost 2 bases and J lost 0; bases outside the gene matches: 10. Germline V gene sequence: CDR1 SGHTA, CDR2 FQGNSA. The CDR3 is CASSLYGTALSSGANVLTF. The CDR3 DNA reads TGTGCCAGCAGCTTATATGGGACAGCTTTAAGCTCTGGGGCCAACGTCCTGACTTTC. Drawing the rest from reference TRBV7-2 and TRBJ2-6, the complete variable domain is GAGVSQSPSNKVTEKGKDVELRCDPISGHTALYWYRQSLGQGLEFLIYFQGNSAPDKSGLPSDRFSAERTGGSVSTLTIQRTQQEDSAVYLCASSLYGTALSSGANVLTFGAGSRLTVL.

This clonotype occurred a few times. Being one base from a much bigger clone, this may be a read error. The J gene is TRBJ2-7, the V gene TRBV7-2; 7 bases agree with TRBD1. The CDR3 consists of 15 residues. Germline V gene sequence: CDR1 SGHTA, CDR2 FQGNSA. The CDR3 DNA is TGTGCCAGCAGCAAAGCCGGGACAGATAACTACGAGCGGTACTTC. Translating it yields CASSKAGTDNYERYF.